Below, 23 T cell receptor beta chains from the same sample are listed, as sequenced in a study of blood T cell repertoires in COVID-19. Sequencing was performed with immunoSEQ multiplex PCR; in TCRdb, only in-frame clones are kept and a portion is missing. In the table there are 200,000 to 250,000 clones, 75% to 85% of which are singletons. Sequencing was performed on peripheral blood. These receptors were obtained from a woman younger than 45 with COVID-19, enrolled during active disease.

The gene calls are TRBV4-3 and TRBJ2-7, with 11 bases aligning to TRBD1. This CDR3 contains 15 residues. Per germline, CDR1 LGHNA and CDR2 YSLEER. J was trimmed by 3 bases and V by 2 bases; bases with no gene match: 3. The CDR3 region has the DNA TGCGCCAGCAGCCAACGGACAGGGGGCGGCTACGAGCAGTACTTC. Protein product: CASSQRTGGGYEQYF.

The chain employs TRBV29-1 and TRBJ1-2; TRBD1 is a possible D gene (6 bases). Germline values: CDR1 SQVTM, CDR2 ANQGSEA. This CDR3 contains 11 residues. V was clipped by 6 bases and J by 6 bases, with 11 bases between them. CDR3 sequence reads: CSVQQGHGYTF. The CDR3 DNA is TGCAGCGTGCAACAGGGCCATGGCTACACCTTC.

The CDR3 nucleotides are TGTGCCAGCAGCGGGGGGTCCGGCAATGAGCAGTTCTTC. It is translated as CASSGGSGNEQFF. The chain uses TRBV6-6 and TRBJ2-1; 7 bases agree with TRBD2. From germline, CDR1 is MNHNY and CDR2 SVGAGI (reference sequence). The CDR3 is 13 amino acids. Trimming took 6 bases from V and 6 from J; bases not matched to a gene: 5.

V usage is TRBV30 and J usage is TRBJ2-2; a weak D match, TRBD2 (5 bases). V dropped 2 bases and J dropped 4 bases, with 20 bases sitting between them. Germline CDR1 GTSNPN, CDR2 SVGIG (reference sequence). The CDR3 sequence is 17 residues long. The CDR3 nucleotides read TGTGCCTGGAGTCACGGCGTTGAGAGGGCAGTCACCGGGGAGCTGTTTTTT. Protein product: CAWSHGVERAVTGELFF.

The gene calls are TRBV7-2 and TRBJ2-2, with D tentatively TRBD2 (6 bases). With 5 bases removed from V and 7 bases from J, the gap between germline ends came to 20 bases. Per the germline V gene, CDR1 is SGHTA and CDR2 is FQGNSA. The CDR3 has 16 residues. CDR3 sequence reads: CASSPGGGITVGELFF. The CDR3, as DNA: TGTGCCAGCAGCCCCGGTGGAGGGATAACAGTCGGGGAGCTGTTTTTT.

This clone was recorded once. The V call is TRBV12-3 or TRBV12-4, the J call TRBJ2-7; D not resolved. V was clipped by 2 bases and J by 3 bases, with 5 bases between them. This CDR3 is 12 amino acids long. CDR3 in DNA: TGTGCCAGCAGTTTAACCGGCTACGAGCAGTACTTC. Amino acids: CASSLTGYEQYF.

The chain joins TRBV29-1 to TRBJ1-1; possibly TRBD1 for D (5 bases). The CDR3 extends over 15 amino acids. CDR1 and CDR2 (germline): SQVTM, ANQGSEA. The ends were cut back, 7 bases at V and 0 bases at J, with 18 bases in the middle. CDR3 coding DNA: TGCAGCGCACGTCAGGGCTGGGGAATGAACACTGAAGCTTTCTTT. Its protein is CSARQGWGMNTEAFF.

The V gene is TRBV12-5, the J gene TRBJ1-1; TRBD1 might be the D (5 bases). V was clipped by 1 base and J by 0 bases, with 21 bases between them. Germline loops: CDR1 LGHNT, CDR2 FRNRAP. The CDR3 loop spans 19 amino acids. The CDR3 loop reads CASGLGQGSLITLNTEAFF. CDR3 DNA: TGTGCTAGTGGTTTGGGGCAGGGATCCCTTATAACCCTGAACACTGAAGCTTTCTTT.

About this clone: Other DNA sequences in the same sample also yield this CDR3. The J gene is TRBJ1-1, the V gene TRBV10-3; tentative D call: TRBD1 (5 bases). Germline CDR1 ENHRY, CDR2 SYGVKD. V was shortened by 0 bases and J by 0 bases, with 8 bases between the two germline ends. CDR3 length: 15 amino acids. The CDR3 loop is CAISESRGLNTEAFF. The CDR3 DNA reads as TGTGCCATCAGTGAGTCGCGGGGCCTGAACACTGAAGCTTTCTTT.

This clone has only one observation. The rearrangement uses TRBV5-1 and TRBJ2-1; D ambiguous. Trimming shortened V by 1 base and J by 4 bases, and 9 bases separated the two germline ends. The CDR3 has 14 residues. CDR1 is SGHRS and CDR2 is YFSETQ in the germline V gene. CDR3 sequence reads: CASSLRQSYNEQFF. DNA for the CDR3: TGCGCCAGCAGCTTGCGACAATCATACAATGAGCAGTTCTTC.

The chain uses TRBV5-4 and TRBJ2-3; TRBD1 matches 8 bases. CDR1 and CDR2 (germline): SGHNT, YYREEE (reference sequence). The CDR3 totals 16 residues. Trimming removed 3 bases from V and 1 base from J; junction bases left unmatched: 7. Written as DNA, the CDR3 is TGTGCCAGCAGCTCAAGCGGACAGGGTCGCACAGATACGCAGTATTTT. Translating it yields CASSSSGQGRTDTQYF.

J is TRBJ2-7 and V is TRBV11-2; D possibly corresponds to TRBD1 (5 bases). Germline V gene data show CDR1 as SGHAT and CDR2 as FQNNGV. The CDR3 totals 14 residues. Trimming took 4 bases from V and 3 from J, leaving 13 bases between them. The CDR3 protein is CASSSGRQGYEQYF. CDR3 in DNA: TGTGCCAGCAGCTCAGGGCGGCAGGGCTACGAGCAGTACTTC.

V gene TRBV4-3 combines with J gene TRBJ2-3, with D maybe TRBD2 (7 bases). With 1 base removed from V and 0 bases from J, the gap between germline ends came to 17 bases. Germline CDR1 is LGHNA and CDR2 is YSLEER. CDR3 length: 18 residues. The CDR3 loop is CASSQVRGGDSSTDTQYF. CDR3 nucleotide sequence: TGCGCCAGCAGCCAAGTAAGGGGGGGGGATTCTAGCACAGATACGCAGTATTTT.

The chain is built from TRBV29-1 and TRBJ1-2; D is undetermined. This CDR3 has 11 residues. Per the germline V gene, CDR1 is SQVTM and CDR2 is ANQGSEA. V was clipped by 3 bases and J by 6 bases, with 8 bases between them. This CDR3 is CSVEVRNGYTF. DNA for the CDR3: TGCAGCGTTGAGGTCAGAAATGGCTACACCTTC.

The rearrangement uses TRBV9 and TRBJ1-2, with 10 bases fitting TRBD1. The length of the CDR3 is 15 residues. The V gene end was trimmed by 3 bases and the J gene end by 2 bases; junction bases not matched to a gene: 4. CDR1 is SGDLS, CDR2 YYNGEE, per germline. The CDR3 sequence is CASSAGQGRNYGYTF. For the CDR3, the DNA is TGTGCCAGCAGCGCGGGACAGGGGAGAAACTATGGCTACACCTTC.

J is TRBJ2-7 and V is TRBV30; 7 positions agree with TRBD1. J was trimmed by 5 bases and V by 1 base; bases with no gene match: 8. Looked up from germline, CDR1 is GTSNPN and CDR2 is SVGIG (reference sequence). The CDR3 consists of 14 residues. In DNA form, the CDR3 reads TGTGCCTGGAGTGCGAAGGGACAGTACCACGAGCAGTACTTC. It encodes CAWSAKGQYHEQYF.

A single count supports this clone. The chain couples TRBV28 to TRBJ1-2; 8 bases fit TRBD1. J gave up 8 bases and V 3 bases, and 8 bases lay outside the gene matches. CDR3 length: 14 residues. CDR1 is MDHEN, CDR2 SYDVKM, per germline. CDR3 region: CASSLSRQGKGYTF. DNA of the CDR3: TGTGCCAGCAGTTTGTCGAGACAGGGGAAAGGCTACACCTTC.

This chain links TRBV4-2 with TRBJ2-3, with D perhaps TRBD2 (6 bases). The germline V gene has CDR1 LGHNA and CDR2 YNFKEQ. With 1 base removed from V and 0 bases from J, the gap between germline ends came to 14 bases. The CDR3 sequence is 17 residues long. CDR3 residues: CASSQVGRDPSTDTQYF. The CDR3 DNA reads TGTGCCAGCAGCCAAGTGGGGCGGGATCCTAGCACAGATACGCAGTATTTT.

The V gene is TRBV10-3, the J gene TRBJ2-2, with 13 bases identical to TRBD2. Trimming at V came to 4 bases and at J to 7 bases, leaving 3 bases not matched to a gene. Germline loops: CDR1 ENHRY, CDR2 SYGVKD. The CDR3 covers 15 residues. The CDR3 spells CAISGTSGSFGELFF. CDR3 nucleotide sequence: TGTGCCATCAGTGGGACTAGCGGGAGTTTCGGGGAGCTGTTTTTT.

This clone was detected a few times. The chain joins TRBV5-6 to TRBJ1-2; D unresolved. With 0 bases removed from V and 7 bases from J, the gap between germline ends came to 10 bases. This CDR3 has 13 residues. Germline loops: CDR1 SGHDT, CDR2 YYEEEE. In DNA, the CDR3 is TGTGCCAGCAGCTTGGAGAGGGAGGGTGGCTACACCTTC. This gives the protein CASSLEREGGYTF.

V is TRBV5-6 and J is TRBJ2-1; 12 positions agree with TRBD2. The CDR3 runs to 18 residues. J was trimmed by 2 bases and V by 1 base; bases with no gene match: 7. CDR1 and CDR2 (germline): SGHDT, YYEEEE. CDR3 coding DNA: TGTGCCAGCAGCTTGCGGGCTAGCGGGGGGGTCCCCTACAATGAGCAGTTCTTC. Its protein product is CASSLRASGGVPYNEQFF.

As DNA, the CDR3 is TGTGCCAGCAGCTTAATCGGGACAGCATTCTATGGCTACACCTTC. Protein sequence: CASSLIGTAFYGYTF. This rearrangement joins TRBV5-5 to TRBJ1-2; TRBD1 agrees at 7 bases. Unmatched junction bases numbered 8, after V lost 2 bases and J lost 4 bases. The CDR3 is 15 amino acids. From germline, CDR1 is SGHKS and CDR2 YYEKEE (reference sequence).

The chain uses TRBV7-9 and TRBJ2-5; a weak D match, TRBD2 (5 bases). V lost 3 bases and J 3 bases, leaving 11 bases between the germline ends. The germline V gene has CDR1 SEHNR and CDR2 FQNEAQ (reference sequence). CDR3 length: 14 residues. The CDR3 region has the DNA TGTGCCAGCAGCTTTTTCGACGGGAAAGAGACCCAGTACTTC. Protein: CASSFFDGKETQYF.